What follows is one T cell receptor beta chain and its context. Antigen specificity is unknown. Germline assignment: CDR1 MNHEY and CDR2 SMNVEV (reference sequence). The CDR3 spans 14 residues. The V gene lost 5 bases and the J gene lost 3 bases, with 14 bases spanning the gap. The table came from immunoSEQ multiplex PCR; TCRdb's copy has only in-frame clones and leaves some out. This table has over 2 million clones, around 90% appearing once. The data were obtained in a study of shared clonotypes between healthy human individuals. Study-wide findings and caveats: Non-shared clonotypes displayed generation probabilities falling below those of clonotypes present in all four donors.

The sequencing sample was made of naive CD4+ T cells from PBMCs. Subset denoted: CD45RA+ positively selected. This TCR was recovered from a man aged 18-30 years in good health. Some clones in this sample may be carry-over from other donors' samples. The chain uses TRBV27 and TRBJ2-7; unclear D gene. This CDR3 reads CASSTYSEHYEQYF. The CDR3 nucleotides read TGTGCCAGCAGTACTTACTCGGAACACTACGAGCAGTACTTC.